The rows below give T cell receptor beta chains drawn from one sample of a study of cytomegalovirus exposure and HLA in healthy donors. Generated by immunoSEQ multiplex PCR, the TCRdb table keeps only in-frame clones and is missing some. The table includes tens of thousands of clones, less than 65% detected once. Sequencing was carried out using PBMCs. Source of these receptors: a woman aged 25 to 39 in good health and CMV-seronegative. CDR3s leave out the opening cysteine and the closing phenylalanine or tryptophan.

J gene: TRBJ2-3; V gene: TRBV2; CDR3 protein: ASRSMADTQY
J gene: TRBJ2-3; V gene: TRBV29-1; CDR3 protein: SVQRGSTDTQY
J gene: TRBJ1-4; V gene: TRBV30; CDR3 protein: ASRSGTGGEKLF
J gene: TRBJ2-6; V gene: TRBV7-2; CDR3 protein: ASSPETGGANVLT
J gene: TRBJ2-7; V gene: TRBV7-8; CDR3 protein: ASSLGTSGGGVDEQY
J gene: TRBJ2-7; V gene: TRBV14; CDR3 protein: ASSPRTGGSDEQY
J gene: TRBJ2-7; V gene: TRBV4-2; CDR3 protein: ASSPWSTNEQY
J gene: TRBJ1-6; V gene: TRBV19; CDR3 protein: ASSARDSASPLH
J gene: TRBJ1-5; V gene: TRBV6-5; CDR3 protein: ASSSLSGTGNQPQH
J gene: TRBJ2-1; V gene: TRBV11-2; CDR3 protein: ASSLTSGGIGSYNEQF
J gene: TRBJ2-7; V gene: TRBV5-1; CDR3 protein: ASSSGTGRNYEQY
J gene: TRBJ2-1; V gene: TRBV4-2; CDR3 protein: ASSHQREWGNEQF
J gene: TRBJ2-1; V gene: TRBV7-2; CDR3 protein: ASSLVTVYNEQF
J gene: TRBJ1-1; V gene: TRBV12-5; CDR3 protein: ASGLRQGNTEAF
J gene: TRBJ2-7; V gene: TRBV11-2; CDR3 protein: ASSLRRTGAYEQY
J gene: TRBJ2-7; V gene: TRBV5-1; CDR3 protein: ASSLGGSREQY
J gene: TRBJ1-2; V gene: TRBV5-1; CDR3 protein: ASSSRLLSGHYT
J gene: TRBJ1-1; V gene: TRBV5-1; CDR3 protein: ASSLTTGGNTEAF
J gene: TRBJ1-2; V gene: TRBV4-1; CDR3 protein: ASSFTLLRDKGYGYT
J gene: TRBJ2-3; V gene: TRBV7-9; CDR3 protein: ASQKRGTFGERTDTQY
J gene: TRBJ1-5; V gene: TRBV28; CDR3 protein: ASSIGGQPQH
J gene: TRBJ1-4; V gene: TRBV29-1; CDR3 protein: SVGQGGEKLF
J gene: TRBJ1-2; V gene: TRBV29-1; CDR3 protein: SVDGGGYT
J gene: TRBJ2-5; V gene: TRBV5-1; CDR3 protein: ASSLAGREQETQY
J gene: TRBJ1-3; V gene: TRBV13; CDR3 protein: ASSSPGGGNTIY
J gene: TRBJ2-3; V gene: TRBV29-1; CDR3 protein: SVKPSGRDTDTQY
J gene: TRBJ1-4; V gene: TRBV5-8; CDR3 protein: ASSRGTGPADEKLF